Below are 16 T cell receptor beta chains sequenced from a single sample in a study of Graves' ophthalmopathy and Graves' hyperthyroidism. Researchers took RNA transcripts and amplified TCR beta CDR3 regions from them. Second-round multiplex PCR came after a first-round RT-PCR that employed HTBI primers. TCRdb passed the multiplex PCR reads through MiXCR, listing each CDR3 protein once. The sample carries about 370,000 distinct CDR3 sequences, 15% to 20% recorded once. The specimen sequenced was peripheral blood. The source is a woman aged 18-35 years with Graves' ophthalmopathy.

At least ten counts were recorded for this clonotype. The chain combines TRBV7-3 with TRBJ2-5; TRBD1 or TRBD2 may be the D gene (5 bases each). Germline lookup yields CDR1 SGHTA and CDR2 FQGTGA. Trimming took off 1 base at V and 5 bases at J, with 17 bases between the two ends. This CDR3 comprises 16 residues. In nucleotides, the CDR3 is TGTGCCAGCAGCTTAATGGACATCCCCACGGGGGAGACCCAGTACTTC. Protein sequence: CASSLMDIPTGETQYF. The variable domain in full, with the rest retrieved from reference TRBV7-3 and TRBJ2-5, is GAGVSQTPSNKVTEKGKYVELRCDPISGHTALYWYRQSLGQGPEFLIYFQGTGAADDSGLPNDRFFAVRPEGSVSTLKIQRTERGDSAVYLCASSLMDIPTGETQYFGPGTRLLVL.

This clonotype was seen repeatedly, ten times or more. V is TRBV19 and J is TRBJ1-1, with TRBD1 matching over 9 bases. J was trimmed by 0 bases and V by 8 bases; bases with no gene match: 16. The CDR3 is 18 amino acids. CDR1 and CDR2 from the germline V gene are LNHDA and SQIVND (reference sequence). The DNA for the CDR3 is TGTGCCAGTTCTCCCGGTGGCGGGACAGGGACTATGAACACTGAAGCTTTCTTT. Its protein is CASSPGGGTGTMNTEAFF. Looking up the rest from reference TRBV19 and TRBJ1-1 gives the full variable domain: DGGITQSPKYLFRKEGQNVTLSCEQNLNHDAMYWYRQDPGQGLRLIYYSQIVNDFQKGDIAEGYSVSREKKESFPLTVTSAQKNPTAFYLCASSPGGGTGTMNTEAFFGQGTRLTVV.

The genes are TRBV6-2 or TRBV6-3 and TRBJ2-7; D not certain. Germline V gene lookup returns CDR1 MNHEY and CDR2 SVGEGT. This CDR3 has 12 amino acids. The V gene lost 7 bases and the J gene lost 2 bases, with 9 bases spanning the gap. The CDR3 region has the DNA TGTGCCAGCAACGACAAACCCTACGAGCAGTACTTC. This encodes CASNDKPYEQYF.

Ten or more counts support this clonotype. The chain joins TRBV12-3 or TRBV12-4 to TRBJ1-2, with 7 bases matching TRBD1. The CDR3 sequence is 12 residues long. V was pared by 5 bases and J by 4 bases, with 1 base of the junction left unmatched. CDR3 sequence reads: CASSRQGYGYTF. As DNA, the CDR3 is TGTGCCAGCAGTAGACAGGGCTATGGCTACACCTTC.

The table lists this clonotype with many counts. The genes are TRBV6-5 and TRBJ2-7, with D unresolved. The CDR3 loop spans 15 amino acids. V was shortened by 4 bases and J by 4 bases, with 17 bases between the two germline ends. CDR1 MNHEY and CDR2 SVGAGI come from the germline V gene. The CDR3 bases are TGTGCCAGCAGTTCTACCACTCGCTTCCCTTACGAGCAGTACTTC. Translated, it gives CASSSTTRFPYEQYF.

Many counts were recorded for this clonotype. V and J are TRBV30 and TRBJ2-7; 7 positions agree with TRBD1. J was trimmed by 5 bases and V by 5 bases; bases with no gene match: 3. Germline assignment: CDR1 GTSNPN and CDR2 SVGIG (reference sequence). The CDR3 has 11 amino acids. The CDR3 DNA follows: TGTGCCTGGGACAGGGTCCACGAGCAGTACTTC. It codes for CAWDRVHEQYF.

This clonotype has a count of ten or more. The chain joins TRBV28 to TRBJ1-1; perhaps TRBD1 as D (5 bases). The V and J ends lost 6 bases and 12 bases respectively, with 17 bases between them. Germline CDR1 reads MDHEN; CDR2 reads SYDVKM. This CDR3 comprises 12 residues. The chain's CDR3 is CASRRQSLLTFF. The CDR3 coding sequence is TGTGCCAGCAGACGACAGTCCCTGTTGACTTTCTTT.

The chain combines TRBV12-3 or TRBV12-4 with TRBJ2-5; D is unresolved. The CDR3 runs 14 residues. Trimming cost V 2 bases and J 2 bases, with 9 bases left between them. CDR3: CASSLQAAQETQYF. CDR3 DNA sequence: TGTGCCAGCAGTTTACAGGCAGCTCAAGAGACCCAGTACTTC.

The chain combines TRBV6-5 with TRBJ2-7, with D tentatively TRBD2 (6 bases). CDR1 MNHEY and CDR2 SVGAGI come from the germline V gene. The CDR3 is 14 amino acids. V dropped 0 bases and J dropped 5 bases, with 11 bases sitting between them. Here the CDR3 DNA reads TGTGCCAGCAGTTACTCGGGAGGTGGCCACGAGCAGTACTTC. Residues: CASSYSGGGHEQYF.

This clonotype showed up many times. V usage is TRBV6-1 and J usage is TRBJ1-5, with 8 positions matching TRBD1. V was pared by 1 base and J by 0 bases, with 2 bases of the junction left unmatched. Germline V gene data show CDR1 as MNHNS and CDR2 as SASEGT. The CDR3 contains 16 residues. Here the CDR3 DNA reads TGTGCCAGCAGTGAAGTGACAGGGGCTAGCAATCAGCCCCAGCATTTT. Translating it yields CASSEVTGASNQPQHF.

This clonotype showed up just a few times. The V and J genes are TRBV6-1 and TRBJ2-7; D is tentatively TRBD1 or TRBD2 (5 bases each). Germline values: CDR1 MNHNS, CDR2 SASEGT. V was clipped by 7 bases and J by 4 bases, with 11 bases between them. CDR3 length: 12 residues. In DNA form, the CDR3 reads TGTGCCAGCAAGAGGGGCAGATACGAGCAGTACTTC. This sequence encodes CASKRGRYEQYF.

This clonotype was seen ten or more times. The CDR3 here is CASSFTGSDGYTF. Here the CDR3 DNA reads TGTGCCAGCAGCTTTACGGGGTCTGATGGCTACACCTTC. The chain has TRBV11-2 and TRBJ1-2; D not certain. The germline gives CDR1 SGHAT, CDR2 FQNNGV. The CDR3 is 13 residues long. V lost 3 bases to trimming and J lost 6 bases, with 11 bases between them.

This clonotype was picked up many times. V is TRBV6-1 and J is TRBJ1-1; D unresolved. Germline V gene lookup returns CDR1 MNHNS and CDR2 SASEGT. Trimming shortened V by 7 bases and J by 5 bases, and 17 bases separated the two germline ends. This CDR3 has 14 residues. The CDR3 DNA reads as TGTGCCAGCAAAGGTCGGACCCCTGGGACTGAAGCTTTCTTT. Protein product: CASKGRTPGTEAFF.

This clonotype was seen ten or more times. The chain is built from TRBV6-5 and TRBJ1-6; D ambiguous. V was pared by 6 bases and J by 6 bases, with 12 bases between. Per germline, CDR1 MNHEY and CDR2 SVGAGI. This CDR3 has 14 amino acids. The CDR3 here is CASRLDKGNSPLHF. CDR3 DNA: TGTGCCAGCAGACTAGACAAGGGTAATTCACCCCTCCACTTT.

This clonotype was observed many times. V and J are TRBV27 and TRBJ2-7, with D perhaps TRBD1 (5 bases). The CDR3 sequence is 14 residues long. Germline V gene sequence: CDR1 MNHEY, CDR2 SMNVEV (reference sequence). V was cut by 3 bases and J by 4 bases, with 13 bases left in between. The CDR3 DNA sequence: TGTGCCAGCAGTTTCTCCGGACACTCGTACGAGCAGTACTTC. It codes for CASSFSGHSYEQYF.

This clonotype was seen only a few times. The V gene is TRBV4-2, the J gene TRBJ1-2; perhaps TRBD1 as D (5 bases). From germline, CDR1 is LGHNA and CDR2 YNFKEQ. Trimming took 0 bases from V and 3 from J, leaving 11 bases between them. There are 15 residues in the CDR3. The CDR3, as DNA: TGTGCCAGCAGCCAAGAGACTGCGGGGGACTATGGCTACACCTTC. This codes for CASSQETAGDYGYTF.